A single sample gave rise to the 8 T cell receptor beta chains below, sequenced in a study of T-cell memory formation after mild COVID-19. Each CDR3 protein gets one entry after TCRdb re-called the 5' RACE reads with MiXCR. The sample lists under 60,000 distinct CDR3 sequences, approximately 9% occurring once. Sequences were obtained from PBMCs or a T cell subset sorted from them (not recorded which). The receptors shown here come from an adult woman who had mild COVID-19 (a few samples of this study predate the infection). Cell type and time point are not known.

This clonotype was recorded many times. As DNA, the CDR3 is TGCGCCAGCAGCTTATACGGGGCTAGGGAGACCCAGTACTTC. Its translation: CASSLYGARETQYF. This rearrangement joins TRBV5-1 to TRBJ2-5; D tentatively fits TRBD1 or TRBD2 (5 bases each). V was shortened by 2 bases and J by 5 bases, with 13 bases between the two germline ends. Germline V gene lookup returns CDR1 SGHRS and CDR2 YFSETQ. CDR3 length: 14 residues.

The chain uses TRBV15 and TRBJ2-5, with 7 nucleotides matching TRBD2. The germline V gene has CDR1 LNHNV and CDR2 YYDKDF (reference sequence). The CDR3 contains 15 residues. J lost 4 bases, V lost 3 bases, and 8 bases had no gene match. The CDR3 loop is CATSRRPGGGETQYF. CDR3 sequence (DNA): TGTGCCACCAGCAGGCGTCCGGGGGGAGGAGAGACCCAGTACTTC.

The chain uses TRBV24-1 and TRBJ2-1; 7 bases are a match to TRBD1. This CDR3 spans 16 amino acids. CDR1 is KGHDR, CDR2 SFDVKD, per germline. V was clipped by 4 bases and J by 3 bases; unmatched bases: 8. The CDR3 sequence: CATSEDSTGIYNEQFF. In nucleotides, the CDR3 is TGTGCCACCAGTGAAGACTCGACAGGGATCTACAATGAGCAGTTCTTC.

This clonotype was seen a handful of times. The J gene is TRBJ2-1, the V gene TRBV4-2, with D hard to call. Per germline, CDR1 LGHNA and CDR2 YNFKEQ. There are 15 residues in the CDR3. The ends were cut back, 0 bases at V and 9 bases at J, with 15 bases in the middle. CDR3 region: CASSQEQTQRGEQFF. CDR3 DNA sequence: TGTGCCAGCAGCCAAGAGCAAACACAACGTGGTGAGCAGTTCTTC.

In its sample, this clonotype was seen many times. The V call is TRBV20-1, the J call TRBJ1-1; D possibly corresponds to TRBD1 (5 bases). The V end was cut by 3 bases, the J end by 0 bases, with 14 bases between. The length of the CDR3 is 15 residues. CDR1 is DFQATT and CDR2 is SNEGSKA in the germline V gene (reference sequence). The CDR3 here is CSASVAGGMNTEAFF. The CDR3, as DNA: TGCAGTGCTAGTGTGGCCGGGGGAATGAACACTGAAGCTTTCTTT.

This clonotype has just a few counts. The V gene is TRBV3-1, the J gene TRBJ2-1; D is unclear. The length of the CDR3 is 12 residues. V was trimmed by 1 base and J by 9 bases, leaving 7 bases between them. Germline V gene sequence: CDR1 LGHDT, CDR2 YNNKEL (reference sequence). The CDR3 protein is CASSQGRREQFF. The CDR3 DNA reads TGTGCCAGCAGCCAAGGGCGTCGTGAGCAGTTCTTC.

At least ten counts were recorded for this clonotype. This chain uses TRBV5-5 with TRBJ2-6; 7 nucleotides line up with TRBD1. The CDR3 contains 17 residues. V shed 0 bases and J 0 bases; nucleotides not matched to a gene: 3. CDR1 and CDR2 (germline): SGHKS, YYEKEE (reference sequence). DNA for the CDR3: TGTGCCAGCAGCTTGGAGGGACAGAACTCTGGGGCCAACGTCCTGACTTTC. It translates to CASSLEGQNSGANVLTF.

This rearrangement joins TRBV24-1 to TRBJ1-1; TRBD1 aligns across 9 bases. The CDR3 is 15 amino acids. CDR1 and CDR2 from the germline V gene are KGHDR and SFDVKD. The junction had 6 bases not matched to a gene; V was cut back by 4 bases and J by 4 bases. The CDR3 protein is CATSDHRGLRTEAFF. The CDR3 nucleotides are TGTGCCACCAGTGACCACAGGGGGCTACGCACTGAAGCTTTCTTT.